The T cell receptor beta chain described here comes from a study of tumor-infiltrating lymphocytes in primary liver carcinoma. Overall study context: Tumors measured roughly 4 to 10 cm and were stage T1-T3 N0M0.

Study results and caveats: Among the pair types, tumor region pairs showed more overlap than tumor-adjacent and tumor-blood pairs.

Blood RNA was derived from unsorted whole blood, and germline DNA was extracted too. There were only treatment-naive patients, all with chronic HBV infection. Germline CDR1 and CDR2: SEHNR and FQNEAQ (reference sequence). The CDR3 is 12 amino acids. Trimming left V 5 bases short and J 4 bases short, with 8 bases between. Priming with a constant-region primer yielded TCR beta cDNA from around 540 ng total RNA. Construction of TCR beta libraries relied on three successive nested multiplex PCR rounds employing slightly modified ARM-PCR. Each of the first two PCR rounds ran approximately 10 cycles with TRBV1-TRBV30 forward and C-beta reverse primers. In TCRdb, the multiplex PCR reads were re-called with MiXCR into one record per CDR3 protein. There are some 190,000 distinct CDR3 sequences in the sample; 60% occur only once, and 72% lies in the top ten. On this clonotype itself: Its antigen is not identified.

This chain uses TRBV7-9 with TRBJ1-1, with D possibly TRBD1 on 6 matching bases. The source is a middle-aged man with primary liver carcinoma and hepatitis B virus infection. The sample consisted of peripheral blood. The CDR3, as DNA: TGTGCCAGCAGCACAGGGACCACTGAAGCTTTCTTT. It is translated as CASSTGTTEAFF.